The T cell receptor beta chain under discussion was sequenced for a study of response to subunit inactivated influenza vaccine. Germline CDR1 MNHEY, CDR2 SVGEGT. The V gene lost 6 bases and the J gene lost 4 bases, with 14 bases spanning the gap. CDR3 length equals 14 residues. Study-level findings and limits: Authors suggested each seasonal influenza vaccination recruits few new T cells.

This clonotype was seen only a few times. The target antigen is unknown. Using its own MiXCR run on the RT-PCR reads, TCRdb lists one record per CDR3 protein. The sample shows hundreds of thousands of distinct CDR3 sequences, about 25% of them seen only once. This sequence originates from a man in his forties or fifties who received an inactivated influenza vaccine. The specimen was CD4+ T cells sorted from PBMCs, collected about 5 days after vaccination. This chain uses TRBV6-2 or TRBV6-3 with TRBJ2-3; D could derive from TRBD1 or TRBD2 (5 bases each). This chain's CDR3 is CASRSVRGADTQYF. CDR3 bases: TGTGCCAGCAGATCCGTCAGAGGGGCAGATACGCAGTATTTT.